Sequencing of this T cell receptor (beta chain) was carried out in a study of cytomegalovirus exposure and HLA in healthy donors. Across the study: Previous work identified roughly 110 million unique TCR beta sequences from around 200 million T cells.

Looked up from germline, CDR1 is SNHLY and CDR2 is FYNNEI. This CDR3 comprises 17 residues. V was clipped by 0 bases and J by 5 bases; unmatched bases: 10. This PCR relied on a set of 60 Vbeta primers and 13 Jbeta primers. Data came from immunoSEQ multiplex PCR; TCRdb stores just in-frame clones and leaves some out. This table has some 110,000 clones, just under 70% appearing once. As concerns this clone: Its antigen is not known.

General study findings and limits: In a later analysis, common viral pathogens appeared linked to several of the most significant clusters. The majority of CMV-associated TCR beta chains were reported as apparently HLA-restricted in a later analysis.

Sequenced: PBMCs. This receptor was identified in a man aged 30 to 45 in good health and CMV-seropositive. The chain recombines TRBV2 with TRBJ2-3, with TRBD2 matching 8 bases. Here the CDR3 reads CASSEAPGGGLVDTQYF. As DNA, the CDR3 is TGTGCCAGCAGTGAAGCTCCCGGGGGGGGCTTGGTAGATACGCAGTATTTT.